The entry below gives a single T cell receptor beta chain sequence along with its context. The sample originates from a study of CD8 T cells in Susac syndrome. Reverse transcription of about 0.5 to 1 ug RNA used random hexamers. Across 54 Vbeta and 13 Jbeta, immunoSEQ multiplex PCR amplified TCR beta CDR3. MiXCR, applied by TCRdb to the immunoSEQ multiplex PCR reads, yields one record per CDR3 protein. The sample comprises around 80,000 distinct CDR3 sequences, about 91% of which are singletons, and about 0.52% rests with the top ten. CD8+ and CD4+ T cells from blood underwent TCR beta sequencing, which was carried out in a high-throughput format. The multiple sclerosis controls comprised treatment-naive patients whose relapsing-remitting disease was stable or active. Purification of the CD8+ and CD4+ T cells relied on negative isolation, and TEMRA cells underwent FACS enrichment. This CDR3 has 15 residues. V lost 5 bases and J 0 bases, leaving 12 bases between the germline ends.

The sequence came from a human donor with multiple sclerosis. This chain links TRBV12-3 or TRBV12-4 with TRBJ2-3; tentatively, D is TRBD2 (5 bases). The sequenced material came from CD8+ T cells from PBMCs. CDR3 coding DNA: TGTGCCAGCAGTCCCGGAGCGGATAGCACAGATACGCAGTATTTT. Translated, it gives CASSPGADSTDTQYF.